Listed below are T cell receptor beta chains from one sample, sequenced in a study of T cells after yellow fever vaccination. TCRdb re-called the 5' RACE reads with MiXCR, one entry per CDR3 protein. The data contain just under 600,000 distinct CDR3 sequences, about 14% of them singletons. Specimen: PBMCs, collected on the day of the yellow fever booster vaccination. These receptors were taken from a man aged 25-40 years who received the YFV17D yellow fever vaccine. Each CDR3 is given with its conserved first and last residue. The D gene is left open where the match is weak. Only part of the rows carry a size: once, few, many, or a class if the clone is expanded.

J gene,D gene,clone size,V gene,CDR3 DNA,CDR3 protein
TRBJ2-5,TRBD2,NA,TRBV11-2,TGTGCCAGCAGCCCAAAACTAGCGGGAGGGAGGGAGACCCAGTACTTC,CASSPKLAGGRETQYF
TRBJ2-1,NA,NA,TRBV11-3,TGTGCCAGCAGCTTAGAAGGCCTAGCTAGTGAGCAGTTCTTC,CASSLEGLASEQFF
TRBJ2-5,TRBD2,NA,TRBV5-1,TGCGCCAGCAGCTTGGCAGGTAGCGGGATAATTCAAGAGACCCAGTACTTC,CASSLAGSGIIQETQYF
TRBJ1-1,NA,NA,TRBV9,TGTGCCAGCAGCGTAGTGATGGGGCCAGGCGCTGAAGCTTTCTTT,CASSVVMGPGAEAFF
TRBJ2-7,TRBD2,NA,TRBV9,TGTGCCAGCAGCCCTAGTCGGTTGGACGGGAGGTCCTACGAGCAGTACTTC,CASSPSRLDGRSYEQYF
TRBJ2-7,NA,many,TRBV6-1,TGTGCCAGCAGAGCTGACAGTTACGAGCAGTACTTC,CASRADSYEQYF
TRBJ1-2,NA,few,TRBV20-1,TGCAGTGCTAACACAGATAACTATGGCTACACCTTC,CSANTDNYGYTF
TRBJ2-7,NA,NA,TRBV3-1,TGTGCCAGCAGCCACCCTCGCGAGGACACCGACTCCTACGAGCAGTACTTC,CASSHPREDTDSYEQYF
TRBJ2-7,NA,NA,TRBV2,TGTGCCAGCAGTGACGGGGCGAGGTCCTACGAGCAGTACTTC,CASSDGARSYEQYF
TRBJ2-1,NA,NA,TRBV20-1,TGCAGTGCTAGTAACTACAATGAGCAGTTCTTC,CSASNYNEQFF
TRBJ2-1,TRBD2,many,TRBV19,TGTGCCAGTAGTAGCGGGAGGGCCGGTGAGCAGTTCTTC,CASSSGRAGEQFF
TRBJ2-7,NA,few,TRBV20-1,TGCAGTGCTACACGAGGACAGTTACTCTCCTACGAGCAGTACTTC,CSATRGQLLSYEQYF
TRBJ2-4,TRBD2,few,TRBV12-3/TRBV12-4,TGTGCCAGCGCGGGACTAGAAAACATTCAGTACTTC,CASAGLENIQYF
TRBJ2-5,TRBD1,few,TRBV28,TGTGCCAGCAGTACCGGGACAGGACCCGAATTTCAAGAGACCCAGTACTTC,CASSTGTGPEFQETQYF
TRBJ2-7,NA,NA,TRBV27,TGTGCCAGCAGAGCCGCTACGAAGCAGTACTTC,CASRAATKQYF
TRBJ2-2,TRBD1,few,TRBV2,TGTGCCAGCAGTCCTACGGGACAGATCAACACCGGGGAGCTGTTTTTT,CASSPTGQINTGELFF
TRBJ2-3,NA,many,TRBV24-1,TGTGCCACCAGTGATGGACGGTCAGGGAGGTCAGATACGCAGTATTTT,CATSDGRSGRSDTQYF
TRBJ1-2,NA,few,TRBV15,TGTGCCACCAGCAGCCACAGGGTGACTGGCTACACCTTC,CATSSHRVTGYTF
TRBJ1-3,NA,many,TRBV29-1,TGCAGCGTGACCGACAGGGGAAACACCATATATTTT,CSVTDRGNTIYF
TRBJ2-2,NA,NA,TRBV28,TGTGCCAGCAGCTGGACGGTAAACACCGGGGAGCTGTTTTTT,CASSWTVNTGELFF